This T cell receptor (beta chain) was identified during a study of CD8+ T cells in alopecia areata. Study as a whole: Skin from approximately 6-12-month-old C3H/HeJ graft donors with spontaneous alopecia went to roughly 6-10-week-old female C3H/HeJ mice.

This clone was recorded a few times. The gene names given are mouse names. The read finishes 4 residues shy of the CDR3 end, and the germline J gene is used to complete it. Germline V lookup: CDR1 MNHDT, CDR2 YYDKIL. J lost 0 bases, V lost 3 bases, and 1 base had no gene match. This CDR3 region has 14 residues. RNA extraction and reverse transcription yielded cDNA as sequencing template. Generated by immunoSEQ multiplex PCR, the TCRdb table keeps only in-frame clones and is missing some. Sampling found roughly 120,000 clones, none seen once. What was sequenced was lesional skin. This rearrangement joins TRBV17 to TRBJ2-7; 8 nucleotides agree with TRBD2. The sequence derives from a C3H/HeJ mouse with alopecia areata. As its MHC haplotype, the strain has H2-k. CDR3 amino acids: CASSSGGDSYEQYF. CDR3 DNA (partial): TGTGCTAGCAGTAGTGGGGGGGACTCCTAT.